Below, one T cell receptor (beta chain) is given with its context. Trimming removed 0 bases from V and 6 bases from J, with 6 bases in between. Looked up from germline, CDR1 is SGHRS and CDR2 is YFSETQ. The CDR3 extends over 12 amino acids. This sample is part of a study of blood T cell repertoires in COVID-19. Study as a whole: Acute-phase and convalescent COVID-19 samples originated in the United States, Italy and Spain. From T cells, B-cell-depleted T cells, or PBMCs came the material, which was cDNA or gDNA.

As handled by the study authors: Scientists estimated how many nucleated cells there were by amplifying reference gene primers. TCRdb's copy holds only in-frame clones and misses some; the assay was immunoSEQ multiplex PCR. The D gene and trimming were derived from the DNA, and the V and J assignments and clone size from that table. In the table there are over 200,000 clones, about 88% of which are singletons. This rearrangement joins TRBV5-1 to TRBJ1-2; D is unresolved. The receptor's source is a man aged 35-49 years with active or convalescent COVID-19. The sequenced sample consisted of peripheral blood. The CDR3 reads CASSLARDGYTF. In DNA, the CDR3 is TGCGCCAGCAGCTTGGCCCGAGATGGCTACACCTTC.